A selection of T cell receptor beta chains follows, all from one sample in a study of CD8 T cells in Susac syndrome. TCRdb re-called the immunoSEQ multiplex PCR reads with MiXCR, one entry per CDR3 protein. This table holds 120,000 or so distinct CDR3 sequences, over 85% found once. Sequenced input: CD8+ T cells from PBMCs. The receptors were gathered from a human donor with Susac syndrome. Both conserved end residues are part of each CDR3. The D gene is left open where the match is weak. A row's size may be missing; if present it is once, few, many or a size class.

cdr3_nt: TGTGCCAGCAGCGAACAGGGGGATGTGGATACGCAGTATTTT; cdr3_aa: CASSEQGDVDTQYF; d_call: TRBD1; v_call: TRBV6-1; j_call: TRBJ2-3; clone_size: .
cdr3_nt: TGTGCCAGCGCAGGGTTCCAAGAGACCCAGTACTTC; cdr3_aa: CASAGFQETQYF; d_call: .; v_call: TRBV12-3/TRBV12-4; j_call: TRBJ2-5; clone_size: .
cdr3_nt: TGCGCCAGCAGCTTGTTAACAGACAATCTCTATGGCTACACCTTC; cdr3_aa: CASSLLTDNLYGYTF; d_call: .; v_call: TRBV5-1; j_call: TRBJ1-2; clone_size: .
cdr3_nt: TGTGCCAGCAGCTTATCACTGGCGGGGGGCCCCGGGGAGCTGTTTTTT; cdr3_aa: CASSLSLAGGPGELFF; d_call: TRBD2; v_call: TRBV7-9; j_call: TRBJ2-2; clone_size: .
cdr3_nt: TGTGCCAGCAGCTTTATTGAGGACTCCTATTATTCCTACAATGAGCAGTTCTTC; cdr3_aa: CASSFIEDSYYSYNEQFF; d_call: .; v_call: TRBV5-8; j_call: TRBJ2-1; clone_size: .
cdr3_nt: TGTGCCAGCAGCTTGGAGGTGCAGGAAACCGGGGAGCTGTTTTTT; cdr3_aa: CASSLEVQETGELFF; d_call: .; v_call: TRBV5-4; j_call: TRBJ2-2; clone_size: .
cdr3_nt: TGTGCCAGCCGTGGACTAGCGGGATCCAGGGGTGAGCCGGATACGCAGTATTTT; cdr3_aa: CASRGLAGSRGEPDTQYF; d_call: TRBD2; v_call: TRBV12-3/TRBV12-4; j_call: TRBJ2-3; clone_size: .
cdr3_nt: TGTGCCACCAGCAGAGACCGGGTAGGCTTCGAAGAGACCCAGTACTTC; cdr3_aa: CATSRDRVGFEETQYF; d_call: .; v_call: TRBV15; j_call: TRBJ2-5; clone_size: .
cdr3_nt: TGTGCCAGCAGCTCCCCGACGGTAAACACTGAAGCTTTCTTT; cdr3_aa: CASSSPTVNTEAFF; d_call: .; v_call: TRBV5-6; j_call: TRBJ1-1; clone_size: once
cdr3_nt: TGTGCCAGCAGTTTTTCTCTAGCGGTTATCACAGATACGCAGTATTTT; cdr3_aa: CASSFSLAVITDTQYF; d_call: TRBD2; v_call: TRBV12-3/TRBV12-4; j_call: TRBJ2-3; clone_size: .
cdr3_nt: TGCAGCGTTGTTTTCGTCAGGGGCGGATACGAGCAGTACTTC; cdr3_aa: CSVVFVRGGYEQYF; d_call: .; v_call: TRBV29-1; j_call: TRBJ2-7; clone_size: .
cdr3_nt: TGTGCCTGGAGTCCCATCGGGGCTGCAACTAATGAAAAACTGTTTTTT; cdr3_aa: CAWSPIGAATNEKLFF; d_call: .; v_call: TRBV30; j_call: TRBJ1-4; clone_size: .
cdr3_nt: TGTGCCAGTAGTTTCTCCGTCCGGGGGATGTTTTTT; cdr3_aa: CASSFSVRGMFF; d_call: .; v_call: TRBV19; j_call: TRBJ2-2; clone_size: once
cdr3_nt: TGTGCCAGCAGCCAAGATCTCCCGGGACTAGCAGTCGAGCAGTACTTC; cdr3_aa: CASSQDLPGLAVEQYF; d_call: TRBD2; v_call: TRBV3-1; j_call: TRBJ2-7; clone_size: once
cdr3_nt: TGCGCCAGCAGCTTAGAGGACAGCCATTACGAGCAGTACTTC; cdr3_aa: CASSLEDSHYEQYF; d_call: .; v_call: TRBV5-1; j_call: TRBJ2-7; clone_size: .
cdr3_nt: TGCGCCAGCAGCCAAGATAGTATCGGCCTAGCGGGATACGAGCAGTACTTC; cdr3_aa: CASSQDSIGLAGYEQYF; d_call: TRBD2; v_call: TRBV4-1; j_call: TRBJ2-7; clone_size: .
cdr3_nt: TGCAGTGCTATATCAGGGGGGATAGGGGAGACCCAGTACTTC; cdr3_aa: CSAISGGIGETQYF; d_call: .; v_call: TRBV20-1; j_call: TRBJ2-5; clone_size: .
cdr3_nt: TGTGCCAGCAGTGGAAACGGCTACACAGATACGCAGTATTTT; cdr3_aa: CASSGNGYTDTQYF; d_call: .; v_call: TRBV6-4; j_call: TRBJ2-3; clone_size: .
cdr3_nt: TGTGCCAGCAGCTTCGGACAGTACAATGAGCAGTTCTTC; cdr3_aa: CASSFGQYNEQFF; d_call: .; v_call: TRBV7-3; j_call: TRBJ2-1; clone_size: .
cdr3_nt: TGTGCCAGCAGCGTAGTTAGCGGGGTCACAGATACGCAGTATTTT; cdr3_aa: CASSVVSGVTDTQYF; d_call: TRBD2; v_call: TRBV9; j_call: TRBJ2-3; clone_size: .
cdr3_nt: TGTGCCAGCAGTTTAGTGCGGGGACCTGAAGCTTTCTTT; cdr3_aa: CASSLVRGPEAFF; d_call: .; v_call: TRBV27; j_call: TRBJ1-1; clone_size: .
cdr3_nt: TGTGCCTGGAGTTTAGGCTGGGGCAATCAGCCCCAGCATTTT; cdr3_aa: CAWSLGWGNQPQHF; d_call: .; v_call: TRBV30; j_call: TRBJ1-5; clone_size: .
cdr3_nt: TGTGCCACCAGTGACCCGGAGATTGGGGGGACCCAGTACTTC; cdr3_aa: CATSDPEIGGTQYF; d_call: .; v_call: TRBV24-1; j_call: TRBJ2-5; clone_size: once